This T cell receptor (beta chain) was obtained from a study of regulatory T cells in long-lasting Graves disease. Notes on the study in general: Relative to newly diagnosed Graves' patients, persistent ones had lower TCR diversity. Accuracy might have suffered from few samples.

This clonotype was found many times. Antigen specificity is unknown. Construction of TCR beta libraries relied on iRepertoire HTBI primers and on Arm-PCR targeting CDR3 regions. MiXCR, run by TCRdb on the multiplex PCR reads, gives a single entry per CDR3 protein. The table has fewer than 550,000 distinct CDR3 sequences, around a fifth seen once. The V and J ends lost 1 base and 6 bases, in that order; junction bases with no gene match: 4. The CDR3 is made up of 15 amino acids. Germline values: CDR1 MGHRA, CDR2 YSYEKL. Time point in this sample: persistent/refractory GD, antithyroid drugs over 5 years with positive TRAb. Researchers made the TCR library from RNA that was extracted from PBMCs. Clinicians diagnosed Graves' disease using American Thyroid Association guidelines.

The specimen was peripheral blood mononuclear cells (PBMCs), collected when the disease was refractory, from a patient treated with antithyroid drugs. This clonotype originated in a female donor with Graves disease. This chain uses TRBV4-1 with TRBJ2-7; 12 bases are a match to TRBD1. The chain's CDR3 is CASSQVGTGGPEQYF. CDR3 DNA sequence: TGCGCCAGCAGCCAAGTGGGGACAGGGGGCCCCGAGCAGTACTTC.